This T cell receptor (beta chain) was found in a study of blood T cell repertoires in COVID-19. Study details: Acute-phase and convalescent COVID-19 samples originated in the United States, Italy and Spain. The cDNA or gDNA used as material had been derived from T cells, B-cell-depleted T cells, or PBMCs.

Seattle patient enrollment occurred during active infection, with longitudinal follow-up thereafter. The germline V and J ends were trimmed by 6 bases and 3 bases, with 17 bases remaining between them. The germline V gene encodes CDR1 MNHNY and CDR2 SVGAGI (reference sequence). The CDR3 covers 15 residues. Original analysis: Amplified reference gene primers provided the basis for estimating nucleated cell counts. The repertoire was sequenced with immunoSEQ multiplex PCR; TCRdb's copy has only in-frame clones and lacks some. The D gene and trimming were derived from the DNA, and the V and J assignments and clone size from that table. This table holds a few hundred thousand clones, approximately 86% found once.

The chain uses TRBV6-6 and TRBJ1-2, with D unresolved. The sequence derives from a woman aged 60-75 years with COVID-19, enrolled during active disease. The material sequenced was peripheral blood. The CDR3 DNA reads as TGTGCCAGCAGCCCCGAGGCGGATCCTGACTATGGCTACACCTTC. It codes for CASSPEADPDYGYTF.